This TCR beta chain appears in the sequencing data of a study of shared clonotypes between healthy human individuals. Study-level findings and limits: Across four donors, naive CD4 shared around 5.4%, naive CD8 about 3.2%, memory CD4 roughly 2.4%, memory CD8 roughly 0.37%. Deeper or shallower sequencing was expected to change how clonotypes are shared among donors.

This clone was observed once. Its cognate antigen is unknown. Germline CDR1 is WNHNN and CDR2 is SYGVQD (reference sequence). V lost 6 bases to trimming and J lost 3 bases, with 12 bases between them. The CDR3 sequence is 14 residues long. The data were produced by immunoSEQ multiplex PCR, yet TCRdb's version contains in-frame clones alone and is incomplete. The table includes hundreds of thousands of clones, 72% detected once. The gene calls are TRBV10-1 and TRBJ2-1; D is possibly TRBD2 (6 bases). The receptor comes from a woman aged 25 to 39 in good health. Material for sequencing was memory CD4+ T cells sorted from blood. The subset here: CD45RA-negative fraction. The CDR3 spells CASSLGGGYNEQFF. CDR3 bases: TGCGCCAGCAGCTTGGGAGGCGGCTACAATGAGCAGTTCTTC.